This is a list of T cell receptor beta chains from one sample in a study of early T cells in non-severe SARS-CoV-2 infection. One entry per CDR3 protein results from TCRdb running MiXCR on the 5' RACE reads. The data contain 56,000 or so distinct CDR3 sequences, approximately 16% of them singletons. Sequenced material: whole blood, taken at baseline. Source of these receptors: an adult who was a healthcare worker with PCR-confirmed SARS-CoV-2 infection or an uninfected control (not recorded which). Both conserved end residues are part of each CDR3. The D gene is left open where the match is weak. Not all rows give a size; the values are once, few, many and, for expanded clones, a class.

V: TRBV27
D: -
size: -
J: TRBJ2-7
DNA: TGTGCCAGCAGTTTACAGGCATCCTCCTACGAGCAGTACTTC
CDR3: CASSLQASSYEQYF

V: TRBV20-1
D: -
size: -
J: TRBJ2-2
DNA: TGCAGTGCTAGAGGGGGAGGAGCCGGGGAGCTGTTTTTT
CDR3: CSARGGGAGELFF

V: TRBV7-9
D: -
size: few
J: TRBJ2-7
DNA: TGTGCCAGCAGCTTAAAATTAGGGACCGACTTGTACTTC
CDR3: CASSLKLGTDLYF

V: TRBV20-1
D: -
size: few
J: TRBJ2-2
DNA: TGCAGTGCTCCGACACCCGGACAGTCCGGGGAGCTGTTTTTT
CDR3: CSAPTPGQSGELFF

V: TRBV5-6
D: -
size: few
J: TRBJ2-3
DNA: TGTGCCAGCAGCTTTCGAATGGGGGCCACTAGCACAGATACGCAGTATTTT
CDR3: CASSFRMGATSTDTQYF

V: TRBV5-1
D: -
size: many
J: TRBJ2-3
DNA: TGCGCCAGCAGCTTGCCATTAACAGATACGCAGTATTTT
CDR3: CASSLPLTDTQYF

V: TRBV28
D: TRBD2
size: few
J: TRBJ2-7
DNA: TGTGCCAGCACTAGCGGGGAAGACGAGCAGTACTTC
CDR3: CASTSGEDEQYF

V: TRBV7-2
D: TRBD2
size: -
J: TRBJ2-7
DNA: TGTGCCAGCAGCTTAGGGAGCGGGAGGTGGTCCTACGAGCAGTACTTC
CDR3: CASSLGSGRWSYEQYF

V: TRBV9
D: TRBD2
size: few
J: TRBJ2-3
DNA: TGTGCCAGCAGCGTAGACCCCGCGTTTCCTAGCGGGAGAACAGATACGCAGTATTTT
CDR3: CASSVDPAFPSGRTDTQYF

V: TRBV27
D: TRBD1
size: few
J: TRBJ2-2
DNA: TGTGCCAGCAGTAAAAGAGGGGGCTCGAACACCGGGGAGCTGTTTTTT
CDR3: CASSKRGGSNTGELFF

V: TRBV3-1
D: TRBD1
size: few
J: TRBJ2-7
DNA: TGTGCCAGCAGCCCATCGGACAGGGCGACCTACGAGCAGTACTTC
CDR3: CASSPSDRATYEQYF

V: TRBV3-1
D: TRBD1
size: many
J: TRBJ2-1
DNA: TGTGCCAGCAGCCCCCGGACAGGTTCCAATGAGCAGTTCTTC
CDR3: CASSPRTGSNEQFF

V: TRBV28
D: TRBD1
size: few
J: TRBJ2-6
DNA: TGTGCCAGCACCGTGGGACAGGGCTACTCTGGGGCCAACGTCCTGACTTTC
CDR3: CASTVGQGYSGANVLTF

V: TRBV30
D: -
size: few
J: TRBJ1-5
DNA: TGTGCCTGGAGGAGTCAGGACATTATAGGTGGCCAGCATTTT
CDR3: CAWRSQDIIGGQHF

V: TRBV20-1
D: TRBD2
size: many
J: TRBJ2-1
DNA: TGCAGTGCTAGAGTACCGGGAGGCCTTAATGAGCAGTTCTTC
CDR3: CSARVPGGLNEQFF

V: TRBV6-6
D: -
size: many
J: TRBJ1-5
DNA: TGTGCCAGCAGTTCGGGCTTAAATCAGCCCCAGCATTTT
CDR3: CASSSGLNQPQHF

V: TRBV18
D: TRBD1
size: -
J: TRBJ2-1
DNA: TGTGCCAGCTCACCTCAGTCCGGCAGGGGACAGACCAATGAGCAGTTCTTC
CDR3: CASSPQSGRGQTNEQFF

V: TRBV19
D: TRBD1
size: -
J: TRBJ1-5
DNA: TGTGCCAGTAGTAGGGGACAGAGCAATCAGCCCCAGCATTTT
CDR3: CASSRGQSNQPQHF

V: TRBV4-1
D: TRBD2
size: few
J: TRBJ2-7
DNA: TGCGCCAGCAGCCAAGATCGGCCTAGCGGGGTTTACGAGCAGTACTTC
CDR3: CASSQDRPSGVYEQYF

V: TRBV28
D: -
size: few
J: TRBJ2-6
DNA: TGTGCCAGCAGTTTAACCCCTGGGGCCAACGTCCTGACTTTC
CDR3: CASSLTPGANVLTF

V: TRBV3-1
D: TRBD2
size: few
J: TRBJ2-1
DNA: TGTGCCAGCAGCCGCACGCTTAGCGGGGGGCCTCACAATGAGCAGTTCTTC
CDR3: CASSRTLSGGPHNEQFF

V: TRBV6-4
D: -
size: few
J: TRBJ2-5
DNA: TGTGCCAGCCCCCGGGACCAAGAGACCCAGTACTTC
CDR3: CASPRDQETQYF

V: TRBV20-1
D: TRBD1
size: few
J: TRBJ1-5
DNA: TGCAGTGCTAGGACAGGGGCGACAAGCAATCAGCCCCAGCATTTT
CDR3: CSARTGATSNQPQHF

V: TRBV7-2
D: -
size: -
J: TRBJ2-3
DNA: TGTGCCAGCAGCCTGGACTGGACAGATACGCAGTATTTT
CDR3: CASSLDWTDTQYF

V: TRBV24-1
D: TRBD1
size: many
J: TRBJ1-1
DNA: TGTGCCACCAGTGACCGACAGGGGACTGAAGCTTTCTTT
CDR3: CATSDRQGTEAFF

V: TRBV7-8
D: -
size: few
J: TRBJ2-7
DNA: TGTGCCAGCAGCCCCCGTGTGGGGACCTACGAGCAGTACTTC
CDR3: CASSPRVGTYEQYF

V: TRBV14
D: -
size: -
J: TRBJ2-1
DNA: TGTGCCAGCAGCCAAGTTTCCCCCTACAATGAGCAGTTCTTC
CDR3: CASSQVSPYNEQFF

V: TRBV27
D: -
size: few
J: TRBJ2-1
DNA: TGTGCCAGCAGCTCCGGTACCTACAATGAGCAGTTCTTC
CDR3: CASSSGTYNEQFF

V: TRBV12-3/TRBV12-4
D: -
size: few
J: TRBJ2-2
DNA: TGTGCCAGCAGTTTCAGGGTCGGCACCGGGGAGCTGTTTTTT
CDR3: CASSFRVGTGELFF

V: TRBV3-1
D: TRBD2
size: many
J: TRBJ2-1
DNA: TGTGCCAGCAGCCAGGGGCCGGGAGCGGGATCGAATGAGCAGTTCTTC
CDR3: CASSQGPGAGSNEQFF

V: TRBV4-2
D: -
size: few
J: TRBJ1-3
DNA: TGTGCCAGCAGCCAAGGGCTCTCTGGAAACACCATATATTTT
CDR3: CASSQGLSGNTIYF

V: TRBV5-6
D: TRBD2
size: -
J: TRBJ2-7
DNA: TGTGCCAGCAGCTTGTTGAGTTATCGGGCTAGCGGACGCTACGAGCAGTACTTC
CDR3: CASSLLSYRASGRYEQYF

V: TRBV4-1
D: TRBD2
size: -
J: TRBJ2-3
DNA: TGCGCCAGCAGCCAAAGACTAGCGGGCTACACAGATACGCAGTATTTT
CDR3: CASSQRLAGYTDTQYF

V: TRBV7-2
D: -
size: -
J: TRBJ2-1
DNA: TGTGCCAGCAGCACCTCCAGGGTAAATGAGCAGTTCTTC
CDR3: CASSTSRVNEQFF

V: TRBV28
D: -
size: medium-sized
J: TRBJ2-3
DNA: TGTGCCAGCAGTTTGGAGGACGGCGGCACAGATACGCAGTATTTT
CDR3: CASSLEDGGTDTQYF

V: TRBV7-6
D: TRBD1
size: many
J: TRBJ2-2
DNA: TGTGCCAGCAGCCCAAGTAGACAGGGTAACACCGGGGAGCTGTTTTTT
CDR3: CASSPSRQGNTGELFF

V: TRBV5-1
D: -
size: few
J: TRBJ2-3
DNA: TGCGCCAGCAGCTTGTCCCTGTCAGATACGCAGTATTTT
CDR3: CASSLSLSDTQYF

V: TRBV20-1
D: -
size: -
J: TRBJ2-7
DNA: TGCAGTGCTAGAGATCGCAGGGGTCCCTACGAGCAGTACTTC
CDR3: CSARDRRGPYEQYF

V: TRBV7-9
D: TRBD2
size: many
J: TRBJ2-3
DNA: TGTGCCAGCAGCTTAAGCGGGAGGGCAGATACGCAGTATTTT
CDR3: CASSLSGRADTQYF

V: TRBV5-1
D: -
size: few
J: TRBJ2-7
DNA: TGCGCCAGCAGCTTATTGGGGAGCTCCTACGAGCAGTACTTC
CDR3: CASSLLGSSYEQYF

V: TRBV7-9
D: -
size: many
J: TRBJ1-1
DNA: TGTGCCAGCAGCTCCGATGGGTTTGAAGCTTTCTTT
CDR3: CASSSDGFEAFF

V: TRBV3-1
D: -
size: many
J: TRBJ1-5
DNA: TGTGCCAGCAGGAACGGGAGAGCGCTCGATCAGCCCCAGCATTTT
CDR3: CASRNGRALDQPQHF

V: TRBV5-1
D: -
size: -
J: TRBJ2-7
DNA: TGCGCCAGCAGCCCCCTACCGGACATTCCCTACGAGCAGTACTTC
CDR3: CASSPLPDIPYEQYF

V: TRBV6-4
D: TRBD2
size: -
J: TRBJ2-3
DNA: TGTGCCAGCAGTGACTCCGGGGGGGCAGATACGCAGTATTTT
CDR3: CASSDSGGADTQYF

V: TRBV20-1
D: -
size: -
J: TRBJ2-7
DNA: TGCAGTGCTGGACTACAGGGGACCCACGAGCAGTACTTC
CDR3: CSAGLQGTHEQYF

V: TRBV30
D: TRBD1
size: -
J: TRBJ1-6
DNA: TGTGCCTGGAGTAGGGACAGCAGCCCTAATTCACCCCTCCACTTT
CDR3: CAWSRDSSPNSPLHF